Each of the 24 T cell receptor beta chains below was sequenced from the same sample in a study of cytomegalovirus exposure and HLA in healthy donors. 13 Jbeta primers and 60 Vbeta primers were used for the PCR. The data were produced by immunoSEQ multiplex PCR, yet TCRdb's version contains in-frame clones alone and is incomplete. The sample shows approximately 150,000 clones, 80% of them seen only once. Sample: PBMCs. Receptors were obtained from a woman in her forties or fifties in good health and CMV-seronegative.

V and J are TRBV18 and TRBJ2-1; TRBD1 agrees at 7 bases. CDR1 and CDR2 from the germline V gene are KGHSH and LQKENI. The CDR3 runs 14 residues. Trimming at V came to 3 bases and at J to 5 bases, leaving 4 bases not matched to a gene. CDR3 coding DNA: TGTGCCAGCTCACCCACGACAGGGAACAATGAGCAGTTCTTC. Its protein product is CASSPTTGNNEQFF.

The DNA for the CDR3 is TGTGCCAGCAGTCCCCAGCGGGGGGTTTCAAATGAGCAGTTCTTC. It translates to CASSPQRGVSNEQFF. The gene calls are TRBV6-5 and TRBJ2-1, with 9 bases matching TRBD2. Losses at the gene ends were 5 bases for V and 7 bases for J; bases not matched to a gene: 9. The CDR3 loop spans 15 amino acids. Germline CDR1 and CDR2: MNHEY and SVGAGI.

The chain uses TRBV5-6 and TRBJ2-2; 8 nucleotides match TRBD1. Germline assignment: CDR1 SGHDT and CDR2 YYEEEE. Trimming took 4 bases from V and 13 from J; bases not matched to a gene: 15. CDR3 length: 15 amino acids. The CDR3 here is CASSTGTGKRGALFF. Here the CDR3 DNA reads TGTGCCAGCAGCACCGGGACAGGCAAACGAGGTGCGCTGTTTTTT.

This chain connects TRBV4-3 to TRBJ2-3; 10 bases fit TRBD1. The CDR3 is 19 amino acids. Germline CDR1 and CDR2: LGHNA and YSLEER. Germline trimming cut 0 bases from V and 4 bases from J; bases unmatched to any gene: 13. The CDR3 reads CASSQDRGQGSPIADTQYF. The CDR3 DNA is TGCGCCAGCAGCCAAGACCGGGGACAGGGGTCACCGATCGCAGATACGCAGTATTTT.

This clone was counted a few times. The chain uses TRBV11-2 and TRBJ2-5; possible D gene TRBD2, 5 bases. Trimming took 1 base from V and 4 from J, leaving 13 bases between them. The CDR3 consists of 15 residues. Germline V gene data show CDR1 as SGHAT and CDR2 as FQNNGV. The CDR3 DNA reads TGTGCCAGCAGCTTAGGACCGGGGTCGAGAGAGACCCAGTACTTC. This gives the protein CASSLGPGSRETQYF.

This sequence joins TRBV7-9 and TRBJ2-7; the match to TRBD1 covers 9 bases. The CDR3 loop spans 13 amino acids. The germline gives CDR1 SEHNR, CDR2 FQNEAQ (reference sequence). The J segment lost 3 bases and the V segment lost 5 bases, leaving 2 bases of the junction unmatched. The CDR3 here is CASSPGQGYEQYF. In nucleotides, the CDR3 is TGTGCCAGCAGCCCGGGACAGGGCTACGAGCAGTACTTC. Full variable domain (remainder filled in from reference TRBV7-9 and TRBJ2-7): DTGVSQNPRHKITKRGQNVTFRCDPISEHNRLYWYRQTLGQGPEFLTYFQNEAQLEKSRLLSDRFSAERPKGSFSTLEIQRTEQGDSAMYLCASSPGQGYEQYFGPGTRLTVT.

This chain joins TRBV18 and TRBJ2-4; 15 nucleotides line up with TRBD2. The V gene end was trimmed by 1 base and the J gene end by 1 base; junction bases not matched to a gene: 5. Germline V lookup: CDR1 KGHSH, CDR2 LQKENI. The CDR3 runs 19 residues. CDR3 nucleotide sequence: TGTGCCAGCTCACCACAGTCCGGGACTAGCGGGAGGGCCAAAAACATTCAGTACTTC. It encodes CASSPQSGTSGRAKNIQYF.

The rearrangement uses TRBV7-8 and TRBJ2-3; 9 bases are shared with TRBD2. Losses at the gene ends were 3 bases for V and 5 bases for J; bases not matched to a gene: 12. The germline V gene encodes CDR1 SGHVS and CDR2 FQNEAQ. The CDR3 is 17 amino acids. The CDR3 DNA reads TGTGCCAGCAGCTTGGGCCTAGCGGGACTAGCTAGAGATACGCAGTATTTT. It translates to CASSLGLAGLARDTQYF.

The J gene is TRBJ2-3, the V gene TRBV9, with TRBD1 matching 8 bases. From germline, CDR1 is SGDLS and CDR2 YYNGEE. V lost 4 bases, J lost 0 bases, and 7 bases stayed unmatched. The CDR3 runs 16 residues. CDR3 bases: TGTGCCAGCAGCTCCCCCACAGGGGGGAGCACAGATACGCAGTATTTT. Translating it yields CASSSPTGGSTDTQYF. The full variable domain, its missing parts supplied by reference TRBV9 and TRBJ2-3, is DSGVTQTPKHLITATGQRVTLRCSPRSGDLSVYWYQQSLDQGLQFLIQYYNGEERAKGNILERFSAQQFPDLHSELNLSSLELGDSALYFCASSSPTGGSTDTQYFGPGTRLTVL.

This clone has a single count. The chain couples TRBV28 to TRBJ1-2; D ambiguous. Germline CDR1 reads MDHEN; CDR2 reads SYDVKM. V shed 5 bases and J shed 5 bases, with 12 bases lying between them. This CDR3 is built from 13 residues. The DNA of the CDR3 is TGTGCCAGCAGTCCCCTGTTGGAGTATGGCTACACCTTC. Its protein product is CASSPLLEYGYTF.

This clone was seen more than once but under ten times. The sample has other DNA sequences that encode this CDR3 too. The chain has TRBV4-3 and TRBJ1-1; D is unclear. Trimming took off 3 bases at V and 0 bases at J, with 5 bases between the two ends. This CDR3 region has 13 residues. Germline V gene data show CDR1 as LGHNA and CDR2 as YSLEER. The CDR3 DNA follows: TGCGCCAGCAGCCAGGACTTGAACACTGAAGCTTTCTTT. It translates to CASSQDLNTEAFF.

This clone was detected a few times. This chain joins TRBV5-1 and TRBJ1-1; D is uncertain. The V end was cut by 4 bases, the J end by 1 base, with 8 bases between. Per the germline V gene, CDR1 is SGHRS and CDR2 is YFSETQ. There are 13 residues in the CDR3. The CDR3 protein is CASSNRENTEAFF. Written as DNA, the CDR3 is TGCGCCAGCAGCAATCGCGAGAACACTGAAGCTTTCTTT. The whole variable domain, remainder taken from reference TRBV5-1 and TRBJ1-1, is KAGVTQTPRYLIKTRGQQVTLSCSPISGHRSVSWYQQTPGQGLQFLFEYFSETQRNKGNFPGRFSGRQFSNSRSEMNVSTLELGDSALYLCASSNRENTEAFFGQGTRLTVV.

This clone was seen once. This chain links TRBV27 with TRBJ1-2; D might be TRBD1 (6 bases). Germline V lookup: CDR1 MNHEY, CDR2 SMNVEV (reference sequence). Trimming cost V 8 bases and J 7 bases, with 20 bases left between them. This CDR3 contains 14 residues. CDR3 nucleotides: TGTGCCAGCCGACCAGACAGGTTAGGGGGTGGCTACACCTTC. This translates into CASRPDRLGGGYTF.

The CDR3 DNA reads as TGCGCCAGCAGCCAAGGGTTGGCTCAGGGGGCTGGAAACACCATATATTTT. Translating it yields CASSQGLAQGAGNTIYF. The chain recombines TRBV4-3 with TRBJ1-3; 7 nucleotides align to TRBD1. V shed 1 base, J shed 2 bases, and the junction held 8 bases outside the gene matches. In germline, CDR1 is LGHNA, CDR2 YSLEER. This CDR3 is built from 17 residues.

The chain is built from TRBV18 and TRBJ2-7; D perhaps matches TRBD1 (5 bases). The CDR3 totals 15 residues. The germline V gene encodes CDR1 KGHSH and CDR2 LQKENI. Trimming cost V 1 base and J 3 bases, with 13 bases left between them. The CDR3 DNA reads TGTGCCAGCTCACCACAAGGGGTAAGTCTCTACGAGCAGTACTTC. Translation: CASSPQGVSLYEQYF.

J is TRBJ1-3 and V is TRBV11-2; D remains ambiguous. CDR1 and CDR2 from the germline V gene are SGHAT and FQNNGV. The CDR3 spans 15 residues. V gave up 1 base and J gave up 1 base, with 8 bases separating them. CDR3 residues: CASSLGAVSGNTIYF. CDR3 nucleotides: TGTGCCAGCAGCTTAGGGGCCGTATCTGGAAACACCATATATTTT.

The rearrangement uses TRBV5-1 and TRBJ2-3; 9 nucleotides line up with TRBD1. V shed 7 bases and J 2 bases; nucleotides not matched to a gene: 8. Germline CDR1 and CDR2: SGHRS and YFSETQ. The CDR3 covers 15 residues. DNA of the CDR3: TGCGCCAGCCGGGGACAGGGAATCTCCACAGATACGCAGTATTTT. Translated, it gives CASRGQGISTDTQYF.

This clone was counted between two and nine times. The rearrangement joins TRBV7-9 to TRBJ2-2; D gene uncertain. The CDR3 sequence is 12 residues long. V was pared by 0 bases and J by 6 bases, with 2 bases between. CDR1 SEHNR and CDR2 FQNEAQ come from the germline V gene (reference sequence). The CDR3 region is CASSLAAGELFF. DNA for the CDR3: TGTGCCAGCAGCTTAGCCGCCGGGGAGCTGTTTTTT.

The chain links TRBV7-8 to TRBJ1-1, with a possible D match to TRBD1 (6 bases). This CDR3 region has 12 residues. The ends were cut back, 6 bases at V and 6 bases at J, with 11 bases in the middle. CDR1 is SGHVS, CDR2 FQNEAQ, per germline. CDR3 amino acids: CASSSGEPEAFF. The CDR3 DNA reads TGTGCCAGCAGTTCAGGGGAACCTGAAGCTTTCTTT.

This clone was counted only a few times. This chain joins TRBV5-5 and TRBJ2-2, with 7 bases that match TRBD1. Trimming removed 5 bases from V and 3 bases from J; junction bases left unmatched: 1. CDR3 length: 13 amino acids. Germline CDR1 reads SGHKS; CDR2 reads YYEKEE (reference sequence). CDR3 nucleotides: TGTGCCAGCAGTACAGGGGACACCGGGGAGCTGTTTTTT. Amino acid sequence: CASSTGDTGELFF. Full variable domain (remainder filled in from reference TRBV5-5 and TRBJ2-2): DAGVTQSPTHLIKTRGQQVTLRCSPISGHKSVSWYQQVLGQGPQFIFQYYEKEERGRGNFPDRFSARQFPNYSSELNVNALLLGDSALYLCASSTGDTGELFFGEGSRLTVL.

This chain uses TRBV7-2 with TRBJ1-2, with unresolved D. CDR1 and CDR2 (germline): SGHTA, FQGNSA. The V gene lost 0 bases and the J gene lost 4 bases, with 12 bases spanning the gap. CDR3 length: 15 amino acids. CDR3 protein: CASSLAVQALYGYTF. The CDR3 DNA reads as TGTGCCAGCAGCTTAGCCGTGCAGGCCCTCTATGGCTACACCTTC.

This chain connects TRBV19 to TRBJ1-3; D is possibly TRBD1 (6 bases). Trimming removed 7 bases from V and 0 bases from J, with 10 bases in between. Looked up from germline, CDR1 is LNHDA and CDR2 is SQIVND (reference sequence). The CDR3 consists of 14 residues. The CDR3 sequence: CASILGGSGNTIYF. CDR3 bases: TGTGCCAGTATCTTAGGGGGCTCTGGAAACACCATATATTTT.

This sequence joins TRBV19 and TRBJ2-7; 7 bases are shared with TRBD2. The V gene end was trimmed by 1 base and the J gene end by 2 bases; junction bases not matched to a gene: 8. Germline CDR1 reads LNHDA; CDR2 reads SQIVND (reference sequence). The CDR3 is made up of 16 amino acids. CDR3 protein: CASSIGGGTGTYEQYF. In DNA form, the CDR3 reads TGTGCCAGTAGTATAGGGGGAGGGACGGGAACCTACGAGCAGTACTTC.

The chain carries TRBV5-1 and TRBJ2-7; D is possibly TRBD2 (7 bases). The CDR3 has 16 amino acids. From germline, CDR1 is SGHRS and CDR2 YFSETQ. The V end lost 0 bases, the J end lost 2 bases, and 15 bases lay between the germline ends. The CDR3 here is CASSLGVRGAAYEQYF. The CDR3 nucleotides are TGCGCCAGCAGCTTGGGTGTTCGGGGGGCCGCCTACGAGCAGTACTTC.